The clone carrying this TCR beta chain was observed a single time. Its target is not known. The data belong to a study of shared clonotypes between healthy human individuals. Study conclusions and caveats: Clonotype sharing among donors likely depends on sequencing depth. Collection of samples was limited to blood; tissue repertoires likely differ.

The repertoire was sequenced with immunoSEQ multiplex PCR; TCRdb's copy has only in-frame clones and lacks some. The sample records about 990,000 clones, approximately 80% being singletons. Caucasian adults residing in Nashville, Tennessee made up all the donors. Germline lookup yields CDR1 SGHVS and CDR2 FQNEAQ. The junction had 11 bases not matched to a gene; V was cut back by 5 bases and J by 7 bases. The CDR3 covers 14 residues. The sequencing input was memory CD4+ T cells from PBMCs. As to subset: CD45RA-negative fraction. This clonotype was obtained from a young man in good health. Some clones in this sample may be carry-over from other donors' samples. This rearrangement joins TRBV7-8 to TRBJ2-7; 7 nucleotides match TRBD1. The CDR3 bases are TGTGCCAGCAGCCGAATGACAGGGCCCAATGAGCAGTACTTC. It codes for CASSRMTGPNEQYF.